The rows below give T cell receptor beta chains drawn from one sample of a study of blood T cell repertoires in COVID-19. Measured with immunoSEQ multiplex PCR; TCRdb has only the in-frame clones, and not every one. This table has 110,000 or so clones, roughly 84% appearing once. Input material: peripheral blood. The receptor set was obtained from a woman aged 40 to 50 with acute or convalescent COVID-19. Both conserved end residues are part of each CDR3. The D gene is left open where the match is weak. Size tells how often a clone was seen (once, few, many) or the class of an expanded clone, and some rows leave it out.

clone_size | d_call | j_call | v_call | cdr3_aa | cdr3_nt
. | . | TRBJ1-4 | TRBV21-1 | CASRSTATNEKLFF | TGTGCCAGCAGGTCGACAGCGACCAATGAAAAACTGTTTTTT
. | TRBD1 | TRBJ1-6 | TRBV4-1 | CASSQGQGARSNSPLHF | TGCGCCAGCAGCCAAGGACAGGGGGCTCGGTCTAATTCACCCCTCCACTTT
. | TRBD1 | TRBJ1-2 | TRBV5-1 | CASSLAGTGTGYTF | TGCGCCAGCAGCTTGGCCGGGACAGGGACTGGCTACACCTTC
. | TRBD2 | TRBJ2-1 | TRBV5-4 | CASRERTSGLNEQFF | TGTGCCAGCAGAGAAAGGACTAGCGGGCTAAATGAGCAGTTCTTC
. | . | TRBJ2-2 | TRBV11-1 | CASSLDRNTGELFF | TGTGCCAGCAGCTTAGACAGGAACACCGGGGAGCTGTTTTTT
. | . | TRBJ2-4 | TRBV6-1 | CASSEALRASGGFEAKNIQYF | TGTGCCAGCAGTGAAGCCCTCAGGGCCAGTGGCGGTTTCGAAGCCAAAAACATTCAGTACTTC
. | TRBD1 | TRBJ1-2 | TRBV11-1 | CASSRGQLPPTF | TGTGCCAGCAGCAGGGGACAGCTCCCTCCCACCTTC
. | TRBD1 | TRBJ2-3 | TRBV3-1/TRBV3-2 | CASSPRGSTDTQYF | TGTGCCAGCAGCCCCAGGGGGAGCACAGATACGCAGTATTTT
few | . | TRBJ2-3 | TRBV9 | CASSATNIQADTQYF | TGTGCCAGCAGCGCAACGAATATACAGGCAGATACGCAGTATTTT
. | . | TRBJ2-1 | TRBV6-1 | CASSDRVWQFF | TGTGCCAGCAGTGACAGGGTTTGGCAGTTCTTC
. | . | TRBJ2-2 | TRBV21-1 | CASSKGRGQLVTANTGELFF | TGTGCCAGCAGCAAAGGAAGGGGACAGTTAGTGACCGCGAACACCGGGGAGCTGTTTTTT
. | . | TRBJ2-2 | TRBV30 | CAWSRQTGELFF | TGTGCCTGGAGTAGACAGACCGGGGAGCTGTTTTTT
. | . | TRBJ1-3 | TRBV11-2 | CASNRESSGNTIYF | TGTGCCAGCAACCGGGAGAGCTCTGGAAACACCATATATTTT
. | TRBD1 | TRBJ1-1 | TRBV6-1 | CASSEGTGAMNTEAFF | TGTGCCAGCAGTGAAGGGACAGGGGCGATGAACACTGAAGCTTTCTTT
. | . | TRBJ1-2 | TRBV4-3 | CASSQETGPRGFGYTF | TGCGCCAGCAGCCAAGAGACAGGTCCCCGTGGTTTCGGCTACACCTTC
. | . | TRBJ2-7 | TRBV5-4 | CASSLANSREQYF | TGTGCCAGCAGCTTGGCCAACTCTCGCGAGCAGTACTTC
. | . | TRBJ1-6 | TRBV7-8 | CASTKTDSDSPLHF | TGTGCCAGCACCAAAACCGATTCGGATTCACCCCTCCACTTT
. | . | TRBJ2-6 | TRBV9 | CASSAAWGGPSGANVLTF | TGTGCCAGCAGCGCTGCGTGGGGGGGGCCCTCTGGGGCCAACGTCCTGACTTTC
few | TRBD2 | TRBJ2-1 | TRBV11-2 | CASSPEVRGVYNEQFF | TGTGCCAGCAGCCCAGAGGTTCGGGGGGTATACAATGAGCAGTTCTTC
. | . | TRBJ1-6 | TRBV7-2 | CASSLQPARLNNSPLHF | TGTGCCAGCAGCTTACAACCCGCGAGGCTGAATAATTCACCCCTCCACTTT
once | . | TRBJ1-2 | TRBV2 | CASSRQGWEDYGYTF | TGTGCCAGCAGCCGCCAGGGCTGGGAGGACTATGGCTACACCTTC
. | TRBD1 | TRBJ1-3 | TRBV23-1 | CASSQPGTDSGNTIYF | TGCGCCAGCAGTCAGCCAGGGACAGACTCTGGAAACACCATATATTTT
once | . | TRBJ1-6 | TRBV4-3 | CASSQEWAGGSPLHF | TGCGCCAGCAGCCAAGAGTGGGCGGGCGGTTCACCCCTCCACTTT
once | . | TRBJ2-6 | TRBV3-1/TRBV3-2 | CASSPRGGSGANVLTF | TGTGCCAGCAGCCCGCGGGGCGGCTCTGGGGCCAACGTCCTGACTTTC
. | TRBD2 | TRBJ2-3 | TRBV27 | CASSMGLALDTQYF | TGTGCCAGCAGTATGGGACTAGCATTGGATACGCAGTATTTT
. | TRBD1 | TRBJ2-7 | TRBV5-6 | CASTSQGYEQYF | TGTGCCAGCACATCACAGGGGTACGAGCAGTACTTC
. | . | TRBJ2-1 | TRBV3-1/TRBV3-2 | CASRDTGRGGNEQFF | TGTGCCAGCCGCGATACTGGGCGGGGAGGCAATGAGCAGTTCTTC
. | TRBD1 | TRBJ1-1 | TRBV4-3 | CASSQGTGFTEAFF | TGCGCCAGCAGCCAAGGGACAGGGTTCACTGAAGCTTTCTTT
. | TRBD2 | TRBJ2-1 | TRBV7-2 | CASSSRRGGFDEQFF | TGTGCCAGCAGCTCCCGCCGGGGGGGCTTCGACGAGCAGTTCTTC
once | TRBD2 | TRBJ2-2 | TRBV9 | CASSVEGLGAGELFF | TGTGCCAGCAGCGTAGAGGGACTAGGGGCCGGGGAGCTGTTTTTT
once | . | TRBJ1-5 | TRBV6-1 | CASSEAYRTQPQHF | TGTGCCAGCAGTGAAGCTTACAGGACCCAGCCCCAGCATTTT
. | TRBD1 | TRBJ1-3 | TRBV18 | CASSRDRGGMFGNTIYF | TGTGCCAGCTCACGAGACAGGGGCGGAATGTTTGGAAACACCATATATTTT
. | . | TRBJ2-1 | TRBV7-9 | CASGNTGLDNEQFF | TGTGCCAGCGGCAATACAGGGTTGGACAATGAGCAGTTCTTC
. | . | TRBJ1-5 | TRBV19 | CATLAGAYSNQPQHF | TGTGCCACCCTAGCGGGGGCCTATAGCAATCAGCCCCAGCATTTT
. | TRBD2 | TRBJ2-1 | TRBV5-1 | CASSFGGASYNEQFF | TGCGCCAGCAGCTTCGGGGGGGCATCCTACAATGAGCAGTTCTTC
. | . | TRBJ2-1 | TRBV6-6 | CASSRGGNEQFF | TGTGCCAGCAGCCGAGGGGGGAATGAGCAGTTCTTC
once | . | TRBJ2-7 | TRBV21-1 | CASSKAVGQEPTPENYEQYF | TGTGCCAGCAGCAAAGCAGTGGGACAGGAACCGACGCCCGAGAACTACGAGCAGTACTTC
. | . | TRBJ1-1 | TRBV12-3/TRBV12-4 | CASSLKGLKAFF | TGTGCCAGCAGTTTAAAAGGACTGAAAGCTTTCTTT
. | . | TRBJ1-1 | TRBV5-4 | CASSSRGGRTEAFF | TGTGCCAGCAGCTCGAGGGGAGGGCGAACTGAAGCTTTCTTT
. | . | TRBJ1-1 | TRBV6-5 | CASSYSRTRINTEAFF | TGTGCCAGCAGTTATTCCCGGACAAGGATAAACACTGAAGCTTTCTTT
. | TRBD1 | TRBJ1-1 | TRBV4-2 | CASSQELTGGGGSTEAFF | TGTGCCAGCAGCCAAGAATTGACAGGGGGTGGGGGATCCACTGAAGCTTTCTTT
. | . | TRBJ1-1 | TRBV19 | CASSKQREPNTEAFF | TGTGCCAGTAGTAAACAACGGGAACCGAACACTGAAGCTTTCTTT
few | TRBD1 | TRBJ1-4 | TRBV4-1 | CASSRRALTGQGAHEKLFF | TGCGCCAGCAGTCGAAGAGCCCTTACGGGACAGGGTGCACATGAAAAACTGTTTTTT
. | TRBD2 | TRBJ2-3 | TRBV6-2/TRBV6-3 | CASSYRTSGGTSTDTQYF | TGTGCCAGCAGTTATCGGACTAGCGGGGGGACTAGCACAGATACGCAGTATTTT
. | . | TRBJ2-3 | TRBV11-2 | CASSWAEEGTDTQYF | TGTGCCAGCAGCTGGGCGGAAGAGGGAACAGATACGCAGTATTTT
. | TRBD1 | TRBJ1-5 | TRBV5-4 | CASSAGGTGVNQPQHF | TGTGCCAGCAGCGCAGGAGGGACAGGGGTTAATCAGCCCCAGCATTTT
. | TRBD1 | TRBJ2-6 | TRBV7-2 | CASSPRTGVGGANVLTF | TGTGCCAGCAGCCCCCGGACAGGGGTCGGTGGGGCCAACGTCCTGACTTTC
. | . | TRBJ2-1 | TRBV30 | CAWSVKGTSYEQFF | TGTGCCTGGAGTGTAAAGGGTACTAGTTATGAGCAGTTCTTC
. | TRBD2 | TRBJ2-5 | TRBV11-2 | CASSLVQGLAGSVGSQYF | TGTGCCAGCAGCTTAGTCCAGGGACTAGCGGGGTCGGTTGGGTCCCAGTACTTC
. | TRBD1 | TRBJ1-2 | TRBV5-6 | CASSLVMTGTYGYTF | TGTGCCAGCAGCTTGGTAATGACAGGGACCTATGGCTACACCTTC